The 14 T cell receptor beta chains below were found in one sample sequenced in a study of T-cell reconstitution after alpha-beta-depleted transplantation in children. During its preparation, the TCRbeta library received unique molecular identifiers. MiXCR was run by TCRdb on the PCR reads, yielding one entry per CDR3 protein. The sample records roughly 420,000 distinct CDR3 sequences, roughly 15% being singletons. The sample was PBMCs, mostly from graft donor cells, taken 360 days after TCRalphabeta/CD19-depleted stem cell transplant. Source of these receptors: a boy in the first two years of life who had a stem cell transplant for Wiskott-Aldrich syndrome, so the T cells may come from the graft donor.

There are a few counts of this clonotype. V usage is TRBV20-1 and J usage is TRBJ1-1, with D perhaps TRBD1 (5 bases). The CDR3 has 14 residues. Germline V gives CDR1 DFQATT, CDR2 SNEGSKA (reference sequence). V was clipped by 5 bases and J by 0 bases, with 13 bases between them. The CDR3 DNA follows: TGCAGTGCTTCACGACAGCCTGTGAACACTGAAGCTTTCTTT. This sequence encodes CSASRQPVNTEAFF.

This clonotype occurred many times. This sequence joins TRBV10-3 and TRBJ2-7, with a tentative D call TRBD1 (6 bases). CDR3 length equals 16 residues. The germline CDR1 and CDR2 sequences are ENHRY and SYGVKD. V was pared by 5 bases and J by 0 bases, with 17 bases between. The CDR3 nucleotides read TGTGCCATCAGTCCACCTACAGGGATTAGCTCCTACGAGCAGTACTTC. Its translation is CAISPPTGISSYEQYF.

This clonotype has more than one count but fewer than ten. The J gene is TRBJ2-2, the V gene TRBV27; D is undetermined. The germline V gene encodes CDR1 MNHEY and CDR2 SMNVEV (reference sequence). V gave up 5 bases and J gave up 1 base, with 5 bases separating them. CDR3 length: 13 residues. CDR3 region: CASSRVNTGELFF. In nucleotides, the CDR3 is TGTGCCAGCAGTAGGGTGAACACCGGGGAGCTGTTTTTT.

The J gene is TRBJ2-7, the V gene TRBV5-1, with D unclear. The germline gives CDR1 SGHRS, CDR2 YFSETQ. This CDR3 has 14 amino acids. Trimming shortened V by 1 base and J by 7 bases, and 15 bases separated the two germline ends. CDR3 loop: CASSLLYGEFEQYF. CDR3 nucleotide sequence: TGCGCCAGCAGCTTGCTCTACGGTGAGTTTGAGCAGTACTTC.

The gene calls are TRBV30 and TRBJ2-3; weak D call: TRBD1 (5 bases). The CDR3 has 13 amino acids. CDR1 and CDR2 from the germline V gene are GTSNPN and SVGIG (reference sequence). Trimming cost V 5 bases and J 0 bases, with 9 bases left between them. DNA for the CDR3: TGTGCCTGGGACAGTTCTAGCACAGATACGCAGTATTTT. Protein sequence: CAWDSSSTDTQYF.

The DNA for the CDR3 is TGTGCCAGCAGCACCCCGGGACAGGGAAACACCGGGGAGCTGTTTTTT. As protein: CASSTPGQGNTGELFF. The V and J genes are TRBV5-6 and TRBJ2-2; 9 nucleotides align to TRBD1. The germline V gene encodes CDR1 SGHDT and CDR2 YYEEEE. The V segment lost 4 bases and the J segment 2 bases; nucleotides outside the gene matches: 6. This CDR3 has 16 amino acids.

The chain links TRBV7-9 to TRBJ1-2, with D perhaps matching TRBD1 (5 bases). Germline CDR1 is SEHNR and CDR2 is FQNEAQ (reference sequence). This CDR3 region has 14 residues. Trimming took 1 base from V and 6 from J, leaving 12 bases between them. CDR3 bases: TGTGCCAGCAGCTTAGTCACATCGGGGGATGGCTACACCTTC. This translates into CASSLVTSGDGYTF.

This clonotype showed up just a few times. The chain employs TRBV13 and TRBJ2-3; TRBD2 agrees at 11 bases. V dropped 5 bases and J dropped 2; count of bases not matched to a gene: 12. CDR1 and CDR2 from the germline V gene are PRHDT and FYEKMQ (reference sequence). The CDR3 is made up of 18 amino acids. CDR3 residues: CASSASLSGRDNTDTQYF. As DNA, the CDR3 is TGTGCCAGCAGCGCGAGTCTTAGCGGGAGGGATAACACAGATACGCAGTATTTT.

This clonotype was counted a few times. The V gene is TRBV20-1, the J gene TRBJ2-3; 7 bases map to TRBD1. J gave up 2 bases and V 7 bases, and 9 bases lay outside the gene matches. The CDR3 is 14 residues long. Germline CDR1 reads DFQATT; CDR2 reads SNEGSKA (reference sequence). The CDR3 sequence: CSVLKGQITDTQYF. The DNA of the CDR3 is TGCAGTGTTCTAAAGGGACAGATCACAGATACGCAGTATTTT.

This chain joins TRBV25-1 and TRBJ1-2, with D perhaps matching TRBD1 (5 bases). The V end was cut by 10 bases, the J end by 4 bases, with 16 bases between. Per germline, CDR1 MGHDK and CDR2 SYGVNS. CDR3 length equals 13 residues. The CDR3 sequence: CATLDRRSYGYTF. The CDR3, as DNA: TGTGCCACCTTAGACAGACGGAGCTATGGCTACACCTTC.

This clonotype was detected only a few times. V usage is TRBV6-1 and J usage is TRBJ1-1; D uncertain. Per germline, CDR1 MNHNS and CDR2 SASEGT. Trimming took 8 bases from V and 1 from J, leaving 23 bases between them. This CDR3 has 17 amino acids. The CDR3 sequence is CASVRGDPGLKNTEAFF. The CDR3 DNA is TGTGCCAGCGTAAGAGGAGACCCGGGGTTAAAGAACACTGAAGCTTTCTTT.

This clonotype was detected a few times. V is TRBV20-1 and J is TRBJ2-3; the match to TRBD2 covers 7 bases. The CDR3 contains 15 residues. V shed 5 bases and J 0 bases; nucleotides not matched to a gene: 8. From germline, CDR1 is DFQATT and CDR2 SNEGSKA (reference sequence). CDR3 loop: CSAEVGGISTDTQYF. As DNA, the CDR3 is TGCAGTGCTGAGGTGGGGGGGATTAGCACAGATACGCAGTATTTT.

This clonotype was observed many times. The V call is TRBV29-1, the J call TRBJ2-3, with 16 bases lining up with TRBD2. Germline assignment: CDR1 SQVTM and CDR2 ANQGSEA. The CDR3 is 17 residues long. V lost 4 bases to trimming and J lost 0 bases; unmatched junction nucleotides: 4. This CDR3 is CSVAGGLAGGSTDTQYF. In DNA form, the CDR3 reads TGCAGCGTTGCCGGGGGACTAGCGGGAGGGAGCACAGATACGCAGTATTTT.

A few counts support this clonotype. Here the CDR3 reads CASSQWVGPGYEQYF. CDR3 sequence (DNA): TGTGCCAGCAGCCAATGGGTGGGCCCCGGCTACGAGCAGTACTTC. The chain links TRBV4-2 to TRBJ2-7; D is unresolved. V was shortened by 2 bases and J by 3 bases, with 14 bases between the two germline ends. Germline V gene lookup returns CDR1 LGHNA and CDR2 YNFKEQ. The CDR3 totals 15 residues.